This is a list of T cell receptor beta chains from one sample in a study of cytomegalovirus exposure and HLA in healthy donors. The data were produced by immunoSEQ multiplex PCR, yet TCRdb's version contains in-frame clones alone and is incomplete. The table lists some 120,000 clones, roughly 69% of them singletons, with roughly 9% in the top ten. The sample consisted of PBMCs. These receptors were taken from a woman between 35 and 50 years old in good health and CMV-seropositive. CDR3s include the opening cysteine and the closing phenylalanine or tryptophan. The order of the fields is clone size, J gene, D gene, V gene, CDR3 DNA, CDR3 protein. D genes are given only for firm matches. Not all rows give a size; the values are once, few, many and, for expanded clones, a class.

.	TRBJ1-5	.	TRBV6-5	TGTGCCAGCAGGCACAGGGACCATCAGCCCCAGCATTTT	CASRHRDHQPQHF
.	TRBJ2-5	TRBD1	TRBV5-8	TGTGCCAGCAGCTTGAACAGGGGGGAGACCCAGTACTTC	CASSLNRGETQYF
few	TRBJ2-1	TRBD1	TRBV7-2	TGTGCCAGCAGCCCCGACAGGGCCAATGAGCAGTTCTTC	CASSPDRANEQFF
.	TRBJ2-7	TRBD2	TRBV5-1	TGCGCCAGCAGCTTGGTCATAGCGGGGAGCTACGAGCAGTACTTC	CASSLVIAGSYEQYF
.	TRBJ2-7	TRBD1	TRBV4-3	TGCGCCAGCAGCCAAGATGGGACAGGGGGGCCCTACGAGCAGTACTTC	CASSQDGTGGPYEQYF
.	TRBJ2-3	TRBD2	TRBV6-5	TGTGCCAGCGGGCTAGCGGGAGTTGTAGATACGCAGTATTTT	CASGLAGVVDTQYF
few	TRBJ2-1	TRBD2	TRBV6-5	TGTGCCAGCAGTCAGACTAGCGAGGCGTACAATGAGCAGTTCTTC	CASSQTSEAYNEQFF
.	TRBJ2-7	.	TRBV2	TGTGCCAGCAGTGGGAGAGACAGCTCCTACGAGCAGTACTTC	CASSGRDSSYEQYF
.	TRBJ2-3	TRBD2	TRBV7-3	TGTGCCAGCAGCTTAACTTTGGCTAGCGGCACCCACTCTAGCACAGATACGCAGTATTTT	CASSLTLASGTHSSTDTQYF
few	TRBJ1-1	.	TRBV18	TGTGCCAGCTCACCGGGACACGAAGCTTTCTTT	CASSPGHEAFF
.	TRBJ1-2	TRBD1	TRBV2	TGTGCCAGCACCCAGGGGGACTATGGCTACACCTTC	CASTQGDYGYTF
once	TRBJ1-4	.	TRBV6-5	TGTGCCAGCAGCCCCGCAGGGACAACTAATGAAAAACTGTTTTTT	CASSPAGTTNEKLFF
few	TRBJ1-5	.	TRBV28	TGTGCCAGCATTCTACAGGGACACCAGCATTTT	CASILQGHQHF
.	TRBJ1-5	.	TRBV6-6	TGTGCCAGCAGTTCGCGGGGAGGGGAGGGCAATCAGCCCCAGCATTTT	CASSSRGGEGNQPQHF